The 29 T cell receptor beta chains reported below all come from one sample, sequenced in a study of T-cell memory formation after mild COVID-19 (dated by TCRdb to about 2021). Library construction relied on 5' RACE. Sequencing took place on an Illumina NovaSeq 6000. The raw public reads went through TCRdb reprocessing: fastp at Q25, MiXCR clone calling, in-frame beta chains kept. Entries that share a CDR3 protein sequence are merged under the most common genes and DNA. The sample profile shows more than 110,000 distinct CDR3 sequences; around 15% of them were found once. In total, the top ten clones hold roughly 28% of the sample. The sample taken for sequencing was PBMCs or a T cell subset sorted from them (not recorded which). The receptor set was obtained from an adult woman who had mild COVID-19 (a few samples of this study predate the infection). The sample titles of this study are shuffled in the database, so cell type and time point are left out; the donor was told from shared clones.

This clonotype was counted between two and nine times. The gene calls are TRBV4-1 and TRBJ1-4; TRBD1 is a possible D gene (5 bases). Between the trimmed V and J ends, which lost 2 bases and 8 bases, there was a span of 9 bases. The CDR3 is made up of 13 amino acids. Germline V gene data show CDR1 as MGHRA and CDR2 as YSYEKL. CDR3 bases: TGCGCCAGCAGCCAAACGACAGACGAAAAACTGTTTTTT. The encoded protein is CASSQTTDEKLFF.

The J gene is TRBJ1-1, the V gene TRBV10-3; D remains ambiguous. Trimming cost V 3 bases and J 0 bases, with 14 bases left between them. The CDR3 is 16 amino acids. Looked up from germline, CDR1 is ENHRY and CDR2 is SYGVKD. CDR3 loop: CAISEGGGRLNTEAFF. For the CDR3, the DNA is TGTGCCATCAGTGAAGGTGGCGGACGCCTGAACACTGAAGCTTTCTTT.

This clonotype was picked up many times. V is TRBV4-1 and J is TRBJ2-2; TRBD2 matches 9 bases. Germline assignment: CDR1 MGHRA and CDR2 YSYEKL. V shed 3 bases, J shed 0 bases, and the junction held 5 bases outside the gene matches. This CDR3 spans 17 amino acids. The CDR3 reads CASSHPSGAPNTGELFF. CDR3 in DNA: TGCGCCAGCAGCCACCCTAGCGGGGCCCCGAACACCGGGGAGCTGTTTTTT.

This clonotype was recorded a few times. The genes are TRBV29-1 and TRBJ2-1; 7 nucleotides agree with TRBD2. The CDR3 runs to 14 residues. With 7 bases clipped from V and 4 bases from J, the junction kept 10 bases outside the gene matches. Germline lookup yields CDR1 SQVTM and CDR2 ANQGSEA. CDR3 sequence reads: CSAPGGGAYNEQFF. CDR3 nucleotides: TGCAGCGCCCCGGGGGGAGGGGCTTACAATGAGCAGTTCTTC.

The chain carries TRBV5-1 and TRBJ2-3, with 10 bases matching TRBD2. The CDR3 totals 14 residues. Germline CDR1 is SGHRS and CDR2 is YFSETQ. V gave up 5 bases and J gave up 5 bases; unmatched junction bases: 5. The DNA of the CDR3 is TGCGCCAGCAGTACTAGCGGGATGGGAGATACGCAGTATTTT. It translates to CASSTSGMGDTQYF.

This clonotype has only a few counts. This chain links TRBV29-1 with TRBJ2-7; TRBD2 matches 12 bases. V gave up 5 bases and J gave up 6 bases; unmatched junction bases: 8. The germline gives CDR1 SQVTM, CDR2 ANQGSEA. This CDR3 is built from 14 residues. The CDR3 DNA is TGCAGCGTTCTAGCGGGGGGGGCCCCTCGCGAGCAGTACTTC. This sequence encodes CSVLAGGAPREQYF.

This clonotype was counted between two and nine times. The V gene is TRBV27, the J gene TRBJ2-5, with D possibly being TRBD1 (6 bases). The CDR3 is made up of 15 amino acids. V was shortened by 4 bases and J by 1 base, with 13 bases between the two germline ends. Looked up from germline, CDR1 is MNHEY and CDR2 is SMNVEV (reference sequence). The CDR3 DNA sequence: TGTGCCAGCAGTTCGTACAGGGTTAGCCAAGAGACCCAGTACTTC. Residues: CASSSYRVSQETQYF.

This clonotype was detected only a few times. The chain links TRBV20-1 to TRBJ2-7; D perhaps matches TRBD1 (6 bases). Trimming took off 5 bases at V and 0 bases at J, with 17 bases between the two ends. Germline-derived CDR1 and CDR2 are DFQATT and SNEGSKA (reference sequence). The CDR3 runs 15 residues. This CDR3 reads CSARNRARTSYEQYF. The CDR3, as DNA: TGCAGTGCTCGAAACAGGGCCCGCACCTCCTACGAGCAGTACTTC.

A single count supports this clonotype. This sequence joins TRBV12-3 or TRBV12-4 and TRBJ2-5; weak D call: TRBD2 (5 bases). There are 14 residues in the CDR3. Trimming took off 8 bases at V and 3 bases at J, with 16 bases between the two ends. DNA for the CDR3: TGTGCCAGCTGCGCGGGTGGTCAGAAAGAGACCCAGTACTTC. This encodes CASCAGGQKETQYF.

This CDR3 is CASSYSKGDGPIDLDYGYTF. The CDR3 DNA reads as TGTGCCAGCAGTTACTCGAAGGGCGATGGTCCCATAGATTTGGACTATGGCTACACCTTC. This chain uses TRBV6-2 or TRBV6-3 with TRBJ1-2; D remains ambiguous. V was trimmed by 0 bases and J by 3 bases, leaving 26 bases between them. The CDR3 spans 20 residues. CDR1 and CDR2 from the germline V gene are MNHEY and SVGEGT.

The chain carries TRBV13 and TRBJ2-5, with 7 bases that match TRBD1. Per the germline V gene, CDR1 is PRHDT and CDR2 is FYEKMQ (reference sequence). V lost 5 bases and J lost 5; bases outside the gene matches: 8. The length of the CDR3 is 14 residues. DNA of the CDR3: TGTGCCAGCAGCCAGGGACAGCTGGGCGAGACCCAGTACTTC. Translation: CASSQGQLGETQYF.

The sample holds a few counts of this clonotype. The genes are TRBV5-1 and TRBJ2-7; D uncertain. V lost 8 bases and J 3 bases, leaving 9 bases between the germline ends. The CDR3 sequence is 11 residues long. Germline loops: CDR1 SGHRS, CDR2 YFSETQ. CDR3 amino acids: CASRAGYEQYF. CDR3 nucleotides: TGCGCCAGTCGGGCAGGCTACGAGCAGTACTTC.

This clonotype was observed many times. This chain links TRBV5-1 with TRBJ2-7, with TRBD1 matching 10 bases. This CDR3 has 15 amino acids. V lost 4 bases and J lost 2; bases outside the gene matches: 6. Germline V CDR1 and CDR2: SGHRS, YFSETQ. DNA of the CDR3: TGCGCCAGCAGCGCCGGGACAGGGGTTCCCTACGAGCAGTACTTC. Its protein product is CASSAGTGVPYEQYF.

The gene calls are TRBV11-2 and TRBJ2-7; D is possibly TRBD1 (7 bases). The CDR3 consists of 14 residues. V gave up 5 bases and J gave up 4 bases, with 15 bases separating them. From germline, CDR1 is SGHAT and CDR2 FQNNGV. Written as DNA, the CDR3 is TGTGCCAGCAGCCCCCGGAGGGGGCCATACGAGCAGTACGTC. This codes for CASSPRRGPYEQYV.

The chain recombines TRBV4-1 with TRBJ1-1, with D possibly TRBD1 on 5 matching bases. This CDR3 is built from 14 residues. Trimming left V 1 base short and J 3 bases short, with 9 bases between. CDR1 and CDR2 from the germline V gene are MGHRA and YSYEKL. The CDR3 spells CASSQVPGDTEAFF. In nucleotides, the CDR3 is TGCGCCAGCAGCCAAGTACCGGGGGACACTGAAGCTTTCTTT.

The chain carries TRBV5-1 and TRBJ1-1; 8 nucleotides agree with TRBD1. Germline V gives CDR1 SGHRS, CDR2 YFSETQ. V dropped 4 bases and J dropped 6; count of bases not matched to a gene: 11. The CDR3 is 15 residues long. CDR3 region: CASSGGQGELAEAFF. CDR3 DNA sequence: TGCGCCAGCAGCGGTGGACAGGGTGAACTCGCTGAAGCTTTCTTT.

This clonotype has ten or more counts. The CDR3 loop is CSARDRGTVSYGNQPQHF. The CDR3, as DNA: TGCAGTGCTAGAGATAGGGGGACTGTTAGTTATGGCAATCAGCCCCAGCATTTT. This chain links TRBV20-1 with TRBJ1-5, with D possibly being TRBD1 (6 bases). There are 18 residues in the CDR3. Germline assignment: CDR1 DFQATT and CDR2 SNEGSKA (reference sequence). V was pared by 0 bases and J by 2 bases, with 20 bases between.

This rearrangement joins TRBV7-3 to TRBJ1-1, with 9 bases matching TRBD1. Germline CDR1 reads SGHTA; CDR2 reads FQGTGA. V lost 5 bases to trimming and J lost 11 bases; unmatched junction nucleotides: 6. This CDR3 has 12 residues. The CDR3 nucleotides read TGTGCCAGCAGCGATACAGGGGGCGATGCTTTCTTT. This translates into CASSDTGGDAFF.

In its sample, this clonotype was seen many times. CDR3 nucleotides: TGTGCCAGCAGCTTAGGGGGACGGAGCTACGAGCAGTACTTC. It translates to CASSLGGRSYEQYF. This sequence joins TRBV7-6 and TRBJ2-7; D assignment may be TRBD1 or TRBD2 (5 bases each). CDR3 length: 14 amino acids. Germline V gene data show CDR1 as SGHVS and CDR2 as FNYEAQ. The V and J ends lost 1 base and 3 bases respectively, with 10 bases between them.

This clonotype showed up just a few times. The chain recombines TRBV27 with TRBJ2-1; 9 bases fit TRBD2. The CDR3 totals 15 residues. V lost 2 bases, J lost 8 bases, and 7 bases stayed unmatched. Germline loops: CDR1 MNHEY, CDR2 SMNVEV (reference sequence). The CDR3 DNA follows: TGTGCCAGCAGTTTAAGCGGCGGGAGGGCCTATGAGCAGTTCTTC. Its translation: CASSLSGGRAYEQFF.

The chain employs TRBV5-1 and TRBJ2-1; TRBD2 matches 10 bases. The V gene end was trimmed by 0 bases and the J gene end by 7 bases; junction bases not matched to a gene: 7. CDR3 length: 16 amino acids. Germline assignment: CDR1 SGHRS and CDR2 YFSETQ. The CDR3 DNA reads TGCGCCAGCAGCTTGGCAGCGGGAGGGCCGGGAAATGAGCAGTTCTTC. Protein: CASSLAAGGPGNEQFF.

This clonotype was observed a few times. V gene TRBV6-2 or TRBV6-3 combines with J gene TRBJ2-3, with D maybe TRBD1 (5 bases). The CDR3 is 13 residues long. The V and J ends lost 0 bases and 4 bases respectively, with 5 bases between them. Germline-derived CDR1 and CDR2 are MNHEY and SVGEGT. The CDR3 here is CASSYSTADTQYF. CDR3 bases: TGTGCCAGCAGTTACTCGACAGCAGATACGCAGTATTTT.

The chain recombines TRBV2 with TRBJ2-2; D ambiguous. With 6 bases removed from V and 1 base from J, the gap between germline ends came to 6 bases. The germline V gene has CDR1 SNHLY and CDR2 FYNNEI. The CDR3 is 13 residues long. CDR3 protein: CASRQVNTGELFF. CDR3 bases: TGTGCCAGCAGGCAGGTGAACACCGGGGAGCTGTTTTTT.

The chain uses TRBV7-2 and TRBJ2-7; the match to TRBD1 covers 8 bases. The trim removed 5 bases at V and 0 bases at J, leaving 9 bases unmatched. This CDR3 comprises 16 residues. Germline CDR1 and CDR2: SGHTA and FQGNSA. The CDR3, as DNA: TGTGCCAGCAGCCTCTTTATCGGGACAGGCTCCTACGAGCAGTACTTC. It translates to CASSLFIGTGSYEQYF.

This rearrangement joins TRBV5-1 to TRBJ1-1, with 8 bases lining up with TRBD1. Losses at the gene ends were 0 bases for V and 1 base for J; bases not matched to a gene: 2. The V gene's germline CDR1 is SGHRS and CDR2 YFSETQ. The CDR3 is 15 residues long. CDR3 residues: CASSLGQGWNTEAFF. In nucleotides, the CDR3 is TGCGCCAGCAGCTTGGGACAGGGGTGGAACACTGAAGCTTTCTTT. Drawing the rest from reference TRBV5-1 and TRBJ1-1, the complete variable domain is KAGVTQTPRYLIKTRGQQVTLSCSPISGHRSVSWYQQTPGQGLQFLFEYFSETQRNKGNFPGRFSGRQFSNSRSEMNVSTLELGDSALYLCASSLGQGWNTEAFFGQGTRLTVV.

The J gene is TRBJ2-1, the V gene TRBV11-3, with 12 nucleotides matching TRBD2. Germline lookup yields CDR1 SGHNT and CDR2 YENEEA. This CDR3 has 18 residues. J gave up 9 bases and V 0 bases, and 12 bases lay outside the gene matches. The CDR3 here is CASSLEDPRLAGVFEQFF. CDR3 coding DNA: TGTGCCAGCAGCTTAGAAGACCCCCGACTAGCGGGAGTGTTTGAGCAGTTCTTC.

The chain uses TRBV7-3 and TRBJ1-6; possibly TRBD1 for D (6 bases). Trimming took off 0 bases at V and 7 bases at J, with 19 bases between the two ends. The CDR3 is 18 amino acids. CDR1 is SGHTA and CDR2 is FQGTGA in the germline V gene. CDR3 DNA: TGTGCCAGCAGCTTAACGGGGGCCCCTTACCAGGGCAATTCACCCCTCCACTTT. Its translation: CASSLTGAPYQGNSPLHF.

The chain has TRBV7-9 and TRBJ2-5; D is possibly TRBD2 (5 bases). CDR3 length: 14 residues. V lost 5 bases, J lost 4 bases, and 14 bases lay in between. Looked up from germline, CDR1 is SEHNR and CDR2 is FQNEAQ (reference sequence). The chain's CDR3 is CASSPVGDPETQYF. The CDR3 DNA is TGTGCCAGCAGCCCAGTGGGAGACCCAGAGACCCAGTACTTC.

This clonotype appeared a few times. The J gene is TRBJ2-7, the V gene TRBV7-2; a weak D match, TRBD1 (6 bases). The CDR3 is 15 residues long. Germline CDR1 SGHTA, CDR2 FQGNSA. V was shortened by 5 bases and J by 4 bases, with 18 bases between the two germline ends. CDR3 DNA: TGTGCCAGCAGCCAAGGCCGGACAGACCCATACGAGCAGTACTTC. Protein: CASSQGRTDPYEQYF.